These 18 T cell receptor beta chains came from one sample sequenced in a study of T-cell reconstitution after alpha-beta-depleted transplantation in children. Unique molecular identifiers were used in preparing the TCRbeta library. One entry per CDR3 protein results from TCRdb running MiXCR on the PCR reads. This sample has about 980,000 distinct CDR3 sequences, with roughly 29% found just once. The sample in question was PBMCs, mostly from graft donor cells, obtained 360 days after TCRalphabeta/CD19-depleted stem cell transplant. Every receptor here comes from a boy in the first two years of life who had a stem cell transplant for SCID, so the T cells may come from the graft donor.

J is TRBJ1-1 and V is TRBV12-3 or TRBV12-4, with 9 nucleotides matching TRBD1. J was trimmed by 0 bases and V by 1 base; bases with no gene match: 6. The CDR3 extends over 17 amino acids. CDR3 sequence reads: CASSLVDRGPLNTEAFF. The CDR3 DNA follows: TGTGCCAGCAGTTTAGTGGACAGGGGCCCGCTGAACACTGAAGCTTTCTTT.

The genes are TRBV28 and TRBJ1-2; D is perhaps TRBD1 (6 bases). CDR1 and CDR2 (germline): MDHEN, SYDVKM. With 6 bases removed from V and 8 bases from J, the gap between germline ends came to 16 bases. The CDR3 consists of 13 residues. CDR3 sequence reads: CASRPTGFEGYTF. The DNA for the CDR3 is TGTGCCAGCAGACCAACAGGGTTCGAGGGCTACACCTTC.

This clonotype turned up a few times. The genes are TRBV12-3 or TRBV12-4 and TRBJ2-5; D is ambiguous. This CDR3 comprises 12 residues. V lost 4 bases, J lost 5 bases, and 8 bases lay in between. CDR3 in amino acids: CASSYTWETQYF. CDR3 bases: TGTGCCAGCAGTTATACTTGGGAGACCCAGTACTTC.

This clonotype was recorded a few times. The CDR3 region has the DNA TGTGCCAGCAGCTTAGTGGCAGCGGGGGGAGGCGGGGAGCTGTTTTTT. As protein: CASSLVAAGGGGELFF. This sequence joins TRBV11-2 and TRBJ2-2; 9 bases agree with TRBD2. This CDR3 is 16 amino acids long. Germline V CDR1 and CDR2: SGHAT, FQNNGV. With 1 base clipped from V and 7 bases from J, the junction kept 7 bases outside the gene matches.

This clonotype was detected once. The rearrangement links TRBV5-6 to TRBJ2-1; 8 nucleotides agree with TRBD1. V trimming: 4 bases; J trimming: 8 bases; junction bases outside the gene matches: 14. The germline V gene has CDR1 SGHDT and CDR2 YYEEEE. This CDR3 comprises 16 residues. The CDR3 nucleotides are TGTGCCAGCAGCCCTACCCTTTGGGACAGGTACCATGAGCAGTTCTTC. Amino acids: CASSPTLWDRYHEQFF.

This clonotype was recorded a few times. The rearrangement joins TRBV6-1 to TRBJ1-1; D is unclear. V gave up 7 bases and J gave up 4 bases, with 19 bases separating them. Germline V gives CDR1 MNHNS, CDR2 SASEGT. The CDR3 is 15 residues long. CDR3 loop: CASTLGWGKGTEAFF. DNA for the CDR3: TGTGCCAGCACCCTTGGGTGGGGAAAGGGCACTGAAGCTTTCTTT.

V is TRBV29-1 and J is TRBJ1-5, with 10 bases fitting TRBD1. The CDR3 contains 13 residues. Germline V lookup: CDR1 SQVTM, CDR2 ANQGSEA. V lost 6 bases to trimming and J lost 7 bases; unmatched junction nucleotides: 6. The CDR3 loop is CSVGQGTGQPQHF. CDR3 sequence (DNA): TGCAGCGTGGGACAGGGGACAGGGCAGCCCCAGCATTTT.

CDR3 nucleotide sequence: TGCGCCAGCAGCCCCCGGACGGATTTACAAGAGACCCAGTACTTC. This gives the protein CASSPRTDLQETQYF. The chain uses TRBV5-1 and TRBJ2-5; D not resolved. V lost 4 bases to trimming and J lost 2 bases, with 15 bases between them. The CDR3 is 15 amino acids. Germline lookup yields CDR1 SGHRS and CDR2 YFSETQ.

This clonotype was seen more than once but under ten times. CDR3 sequence: CATSDSRVSGTDTQYF. In DNA, the CDR3 is TGTGCCACCAGTGATTCACGGGTTTCTGGCACAGATACGCAGTATTTT. J is TRBJ2-3 and V is TRBV24-1; D is ambiguous. V lost 2 bases to trimming and J lost 1 base, with 12 bases between them. The germline V gene has CDR1 KGHDR and CDR2 SFDVKD. There are 16 residues in the CDR3.

This clonotype has more than one count but fewer than ten. V and J are TRBV29-1 and TRBJ1-1, with D hard to call. The CDR3 has 13 amino acids. The germline CDR1 and CDR2 sequences are SQVTM and ANQGSEA. Trimming cost V 5 bases and J 0 bases, with 10 bases left between them. This CDR3 is CSVRQRLNTEAFF. The CDR3 DNA follows: TGCAGCGTTAGACAACGGCTGAACACTGAAGCTTTCTTT.

CDR3 in amino acids: CASSHLASGLAYNEQFF. CDR3 DNA sequence: TGTGCCAGCAGCCACCTCGCGTCGGGACTAGCCTACAATGAGCAGTTCTTC. The rearrangement links TRBV13 to TRBJ2-1; 8 nucleotides match TRBD2. This CDR3 has 17 amino acids. Unmatched junction bases numbered 11, after V lost 5 bases and J lost 2 bases. Germline-derived CDR1 and CDR2 are PRHDT and FYEKMQ (reference sequence). Complete variable domain (other parts from reference TRBV13 and TRBJ2-1): AAGVIQSPRHLIKEKRETATLKCYPIPRHDTVYWYQQGPGQDPQFLISFYEKMQSDKGSIPDRFSAQQFSDYHSELNMSSLELGDSALYFCASSHLASGLAYNEQFFGPGTRLTVL.

This clonotype was detected many times. The chain links TRBV5-1 to TRBJ1-5; no reliable D call. The V gene lost 0 bases and the J gene lost 4 bases, with 8 bases spanning the gap. This CDR3 spans 14 amino acids. Germline V gene lookup returns CDR1 SGHRS and CDR2 YFSETQ. Here the CDR3 DNA reads TGCGCCAGCAGCTTGGGGGGAATGAATCAGCCCCAGCATTTT. This translates into CASSLGGMNQPQHF.

A few counts support this clonotype. The chain combines TRBV6-2 or TRBV6-3 with TRBJ2-2; unclear D gene. CDR1 and CDR2 (germline): MNHEY, SVGEGT. The V end lost 2 bases, the J end lost 2 bases, and 15 bases lay between the germline ends. The CDR3 totals 17 residues. CDR3 in amino acids: CASSYAVLQINTGELFF. The CDR3 region has the DNA TGTGCCAGCAGTTACGCCGTCTTACAGATCAACACCGGGGAGCTGTTTTTT.

V is TRBV29-1 and J is TRBJ2-5, with D possibly being TRBD2 (5 bases). Trimming removed 5 bases from V and 7 bases from J, with 8 bases in between. CDR1 and CDR2 (germline): SQVTM, ANQGSEA. The CDR3 has 10 amino acids. The CDR3 reads CSVSEGTQYF. CDR3 sequence (DNA): TGCAGCGTTTCTGAGGGGACCCAGTACTTC. The whole variable domain, remainder taken from reference TRBV29-1 and TRBJ2-5, is SAVISQKPSRDICQRGTSLTIQCQVDSQVTMMFWYRQQPGQSLTLIATANQGSEATYESGFVIDKFPISRPNLTFSTLTVSNMSPEDSSIYLCSVSEGTQYFGPGTRLLVL.

This chain links TRBV4-2 with TRBJ2-7; possible D gene TRBD1, 6 bases. The CDR3 spans 15 residues. V shed 5 bases and J shed 5 bases, with 19 bases lying between them. Germline-derived CDR1 and CDR2 are LGHNA and YNFKEQ. This chain's CDR3 is CASSATGSNNDEQYF. In DNA form, the CDR3 reads TGTGCCAGCAGCGCCACAGGGTCCAATAACGACGAGCAGTACTTC.

The chain employs TRBV11-1 and TRBJ2-7, with D perhaps TRBD2 (6 bases). CDR3 length: 18 amino acids. The ends were cut back, 6 bases at V and 3 bases at J, with 27 bases in the middle. CDR1 is SGHAT and CDR2 is FQDESV in the germline V gene (reference sequence). CDR3 protein: CASRSLGGTSHNFYEQYF. CDR3 coding DNA: TGTGCCAGCAGATCTCTTGGGGGGACTTCACACAACTTCTACGAGCAGTACTTC.

This clonotype was observed a few times. This chain uses TRBV16 with TRBJ2-4; D may be TRBD2 (7 bases). Trimming shortened V by 1 base and J by 0 bases, and 13 bases separated the two germline ends. CDR3 length: 17 residues. The V gene's germline CDR1 is KGHSY and CDR2 FQNENV. The chain's CDR3 is CASSQWGGTLAKNIQYF. The CDR3 DNA follows: TGTGCCAGCAGCCAATGGGGGGGCACCCTAGCCAAAAACATTCAGTACTTC.

This clonotype turned up a few times. The gene calls are TRBV12-3 or TRBV12-4 and TRBJ2-5; TRBD1 aligns across 8 bases. The CDR3 loop spans 14 amino acids. V lost 5 bases, J lost 9 bases, and 11 bases stayed unmatched. CDR3 residues: CASSRDRRSASQYF. DNA for the CDR3: TGTGCCAGCAGTCGGGACAGGCGGTCCGCGTCCCAGTACTTC.